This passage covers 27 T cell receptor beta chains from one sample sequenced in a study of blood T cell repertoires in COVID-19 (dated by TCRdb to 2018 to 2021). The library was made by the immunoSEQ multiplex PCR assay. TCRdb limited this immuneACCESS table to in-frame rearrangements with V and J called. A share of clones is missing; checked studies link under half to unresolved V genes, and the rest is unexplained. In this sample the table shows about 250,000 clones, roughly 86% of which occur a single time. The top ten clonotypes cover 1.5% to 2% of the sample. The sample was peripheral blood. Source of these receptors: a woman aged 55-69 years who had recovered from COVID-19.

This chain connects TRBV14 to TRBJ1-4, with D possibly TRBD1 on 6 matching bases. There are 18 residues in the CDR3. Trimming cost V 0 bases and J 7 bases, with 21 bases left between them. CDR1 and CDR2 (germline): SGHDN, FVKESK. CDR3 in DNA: TGTGCCAGCAGCCAAGAAACGTTAGCCGGGGGGCGCCCTGAAAAACTGTTTTTT. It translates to CASSQETLAGGRPEKLFF.

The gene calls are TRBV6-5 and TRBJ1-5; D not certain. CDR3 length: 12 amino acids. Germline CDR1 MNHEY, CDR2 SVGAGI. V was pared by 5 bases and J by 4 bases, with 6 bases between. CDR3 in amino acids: CASSRGNQPQHF. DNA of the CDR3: TGTGCCAGCAGTCGGGGAAATCAGCCCCAGCATTTT.

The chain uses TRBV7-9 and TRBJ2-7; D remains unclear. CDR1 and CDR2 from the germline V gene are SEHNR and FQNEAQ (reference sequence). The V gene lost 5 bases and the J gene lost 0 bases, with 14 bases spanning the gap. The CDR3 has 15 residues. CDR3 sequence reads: CASSPPGRSSYEQYF. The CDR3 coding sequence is TGTGCCAGCAGCCCTCCAGGCCGCAGCTCCTACGAGCAGTACTTC.

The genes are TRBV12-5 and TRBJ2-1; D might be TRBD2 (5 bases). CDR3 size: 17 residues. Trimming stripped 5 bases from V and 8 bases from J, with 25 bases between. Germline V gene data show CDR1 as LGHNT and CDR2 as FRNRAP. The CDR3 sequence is CASGLTTDTRVFYEQFF. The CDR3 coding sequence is TGTGCTAGTGGTCTCACCACCGATACTAGAGTTTTCTATGAGCAGTTCTTC.

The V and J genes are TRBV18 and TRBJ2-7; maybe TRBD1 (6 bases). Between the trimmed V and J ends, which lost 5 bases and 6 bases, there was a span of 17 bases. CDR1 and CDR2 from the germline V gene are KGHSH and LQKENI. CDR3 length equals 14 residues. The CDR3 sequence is CASSSTGLDVEQYF. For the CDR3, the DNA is TGTGCCAGCTCAAGCACAGGGCTTGATGTCGAGCAGTACTTC.

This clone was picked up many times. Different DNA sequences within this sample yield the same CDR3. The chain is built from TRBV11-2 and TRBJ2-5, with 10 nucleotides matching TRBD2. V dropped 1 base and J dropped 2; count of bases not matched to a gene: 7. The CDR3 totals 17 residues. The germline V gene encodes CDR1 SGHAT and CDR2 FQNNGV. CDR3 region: CASSLGASGGQQETQYF. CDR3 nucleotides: TGTGCCAGCAGCTTAGGGGCTAGCGGGGGTCAACAAGAGACCCAGTACTTC.

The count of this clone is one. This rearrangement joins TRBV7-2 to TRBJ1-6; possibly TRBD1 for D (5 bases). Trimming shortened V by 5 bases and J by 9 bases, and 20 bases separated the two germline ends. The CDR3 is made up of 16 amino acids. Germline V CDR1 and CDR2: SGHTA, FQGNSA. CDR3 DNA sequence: TGTGCCAGCAGCCTCGGCCAAAGGCAGGGCGGTTCACCCCTCCACTTT. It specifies CASSLGQRQGGSPLHF. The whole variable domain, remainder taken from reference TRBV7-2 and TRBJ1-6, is GAGVSQSPSNKVTEKGKDVELRCDPISGHTALYWYRQSLGQGLEFLIYFQGNSAPDKSGLPSDRFSAERTGGSVSTLTIQRTQQEDSAVYLCASSLGQRQGGSPLHFGNGTRLTVT.

The CDR3 here is CASSPRLAGGSTDTQYF. In nucleotides, the CDR3 is TGCGCCAGCAGCCCGCGACTAGCGGGGGGGAGCACAGATACGCAGTATTTT. The chain couples TRBV5-1 to TRBJ2-3; 14 bases are a match to TRBD2. Unmatched junction bases numbered 4, after V lost 4 bases and J lost 0 bases. The CDR3 totals 17 residues. Per germline, CDR1 SGHRS and CDR2 YFSETQ.

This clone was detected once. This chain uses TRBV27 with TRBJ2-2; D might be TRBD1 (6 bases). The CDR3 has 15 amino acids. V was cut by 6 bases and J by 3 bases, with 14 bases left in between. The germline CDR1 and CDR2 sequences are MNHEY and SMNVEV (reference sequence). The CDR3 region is CASRSHQGHTGELFF. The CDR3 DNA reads TGTGCCAGCAGATCTCATCAGGGGCACACCGGGGAGCTGTTTTTT.

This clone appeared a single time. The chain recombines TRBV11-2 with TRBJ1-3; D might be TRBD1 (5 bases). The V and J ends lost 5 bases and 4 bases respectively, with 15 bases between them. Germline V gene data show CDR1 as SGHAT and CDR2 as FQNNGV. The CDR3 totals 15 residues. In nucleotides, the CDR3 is TGTGCCAGCAGCCCGAGTGGGGCGGGGGGAAACACCATATATTTT. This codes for CASSPSGAGGNTIYF.

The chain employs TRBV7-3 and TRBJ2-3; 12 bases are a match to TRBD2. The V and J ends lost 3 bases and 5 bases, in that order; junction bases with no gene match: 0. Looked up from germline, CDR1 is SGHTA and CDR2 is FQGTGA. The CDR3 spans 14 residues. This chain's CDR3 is CASSLGLAGDTQYF. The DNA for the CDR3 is TGTGCCAGCAGCTTGGGACTAGCGGGAGATACGCAGTATTTT.

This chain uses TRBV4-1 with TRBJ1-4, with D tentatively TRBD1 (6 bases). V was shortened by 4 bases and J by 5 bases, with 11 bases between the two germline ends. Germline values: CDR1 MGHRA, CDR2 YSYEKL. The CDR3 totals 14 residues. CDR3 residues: CASSPSGQNEKLFF. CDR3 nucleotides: TGCGCCAGCAGCCCATCCGGACAGAATGAAAAACTGTTTTTT.

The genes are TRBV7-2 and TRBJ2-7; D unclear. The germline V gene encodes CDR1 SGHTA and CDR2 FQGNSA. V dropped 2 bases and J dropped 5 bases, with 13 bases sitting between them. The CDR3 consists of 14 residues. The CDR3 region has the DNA TGTGCCAGCAGCTTAATGACTCAGCCCCACGAGCAGTACTTC. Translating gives CASSLMTQPHEQYF.

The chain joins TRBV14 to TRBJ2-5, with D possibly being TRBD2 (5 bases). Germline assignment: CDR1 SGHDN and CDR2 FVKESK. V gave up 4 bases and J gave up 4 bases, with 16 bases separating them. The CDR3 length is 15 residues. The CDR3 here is CASSLDQLGAETQYF. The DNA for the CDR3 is TGTGCCAGCAGCCTCGATCAACTGGGAGCAGAGACCCAGTACTTC.

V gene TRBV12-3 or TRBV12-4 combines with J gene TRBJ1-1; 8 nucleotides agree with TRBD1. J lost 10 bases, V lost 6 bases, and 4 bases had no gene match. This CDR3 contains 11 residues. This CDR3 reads CASSRGQGAFF. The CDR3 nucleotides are TGTGCCAGCAGCCGAGGACAGGGAGCTTTCTTT.

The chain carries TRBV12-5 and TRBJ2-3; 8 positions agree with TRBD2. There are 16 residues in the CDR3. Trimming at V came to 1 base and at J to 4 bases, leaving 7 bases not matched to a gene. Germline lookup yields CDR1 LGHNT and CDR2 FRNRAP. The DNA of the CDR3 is TGTGCTAGTGGTTTGGGGTTAGGACTAGCTGCAGATACGCAGTATTTT. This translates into CASGLGLGLAADTQYF.

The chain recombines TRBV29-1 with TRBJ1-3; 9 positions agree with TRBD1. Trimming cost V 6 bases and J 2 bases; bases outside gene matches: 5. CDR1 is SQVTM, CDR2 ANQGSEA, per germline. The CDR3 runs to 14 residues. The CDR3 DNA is TGCAGCGTAGATGACAGGGGGACTGGAAACACCATATATTTT. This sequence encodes CSVDDRGTGNTIYF.

Here the CDR3 DNA reads TGTGCCATCAGTGGGTCTCAAGACAGGGTTGGGGGGGAGCAGTACTTC. Amino acid sequence: CAISGSQDRVGGEQYF. V and J are TRBV10-3 and TRBJ2-7, with a weak D call TRBD1 (7 bases). Trimming took off 4 bases at V and 7 bases at J, with 23 bases between the two ends. Germline lookup yields CDR1 ENHRY and CDR2 SYGVKD. The CDR3 is made up of 16 amino acids.

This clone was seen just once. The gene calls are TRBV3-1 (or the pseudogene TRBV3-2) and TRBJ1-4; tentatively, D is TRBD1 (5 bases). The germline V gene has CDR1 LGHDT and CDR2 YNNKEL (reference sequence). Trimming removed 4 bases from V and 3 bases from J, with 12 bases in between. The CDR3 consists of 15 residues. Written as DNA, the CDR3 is TGTGCCAGCAGCCGCGGACCGGGGGCTAATGAAAAACTGTTTTTT. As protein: CASSRGPGANEKLFF.

The CDR3 here is CASSQESEGNTEAFF. The CDR3 DNA reads as TGTGCCAGCAGCCAAGAATCCGAGGGGAACACTGAAGCTTTCTTT. The chain links TRBV3-1 (or the pseudogene TRBV3-2) to TRBJ1-1; D not resolved. This CDR3 has 15 amino acids. Between the trimmed V and J ends, which lost 0 bases and 1 base, there was a span of 9 bases. Germline V gives CDR1 LGHDT, CDR2 YNNKEL (reference sequence).

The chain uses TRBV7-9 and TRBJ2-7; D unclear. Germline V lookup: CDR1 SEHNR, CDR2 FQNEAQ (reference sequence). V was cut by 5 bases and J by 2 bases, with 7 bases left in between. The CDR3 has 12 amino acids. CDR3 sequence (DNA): TGTGCCAGCAGCCTAGACACCTACGAGCAGTACTTC. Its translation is CASSLDTYEQYF.

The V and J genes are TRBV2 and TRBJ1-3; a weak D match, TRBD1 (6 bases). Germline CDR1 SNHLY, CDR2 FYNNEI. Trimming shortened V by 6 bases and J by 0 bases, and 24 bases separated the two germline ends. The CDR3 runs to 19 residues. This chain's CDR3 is CASRQSGALRQGSGNTIYF. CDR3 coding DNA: TGTGCCAGCAGACAATCAGGGGCCCTACGACAAGGCTCTGGAAACACCATATATTTT. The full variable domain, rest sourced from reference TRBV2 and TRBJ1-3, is EPEVTQTPSHQVTQMGQEVILRCVPISNHLYFYWYRQILGQKVEFLVSFYNNEISEKSEIFDDQFSVERPDGSNFTLKIRSTKLEDSAMYFCASRQSGALRQGSGNTIYFGEGSWLTVV.

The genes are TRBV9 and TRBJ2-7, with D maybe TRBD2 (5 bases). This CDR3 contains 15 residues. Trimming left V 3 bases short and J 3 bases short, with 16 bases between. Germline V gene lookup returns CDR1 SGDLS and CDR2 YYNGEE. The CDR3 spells CASSATAWAGYEQYF. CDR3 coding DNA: TGTGCCAGCAGCGCTACAGCCTGGGCGGGCTACGAGCAGTACTTC.

The CDR3 DNA sequence: TGTGCCATCCAGGGGACAGGGGGCACCGGGGAGCTGTTTTTT. Translation gives CAIQGTGGTGELFF. This rearrangement joins TRBV6-5 to TRBJ2-2; 11 positions match TRBD1. Per the germline V gene, CDR1 is MNHEY and CDR2 is SVGAGI. Trimming cost V 10 bases and J 4 bases; bases outside gene matches: 5. This CDR3 comprises 14 residues.

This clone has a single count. The CDR3 bases are TGTGCCAGCGGTCACAGGACGGGGGGCCCCTACAATGAGCAGTTCTTC. Its translation is CASGHRTGGPYNEQFF. The chain is built from TRBV28 and TRBJ2-1; the D gene is possibly TRBD2 (7 bases). In germline, CDR1 is MDHEN, CDR2 SYDVKM. The CDR3 is 16 residues long. V lost 8 bases, J lost 2 bases, and 19 bases lay in between. Complete variable domain (other parts from reference TRBV28 and TRBJ2-1): DVKVTQSSRYLVKRTGEKVFLECVQDMDHENMFWYRQDPGLGLRLIYFSYDVKMKEKGDIPEGYSVSREKKERFSLILESASTNQTSMYLCASGHRTGGPYNEQFFGPGTRLTVL.

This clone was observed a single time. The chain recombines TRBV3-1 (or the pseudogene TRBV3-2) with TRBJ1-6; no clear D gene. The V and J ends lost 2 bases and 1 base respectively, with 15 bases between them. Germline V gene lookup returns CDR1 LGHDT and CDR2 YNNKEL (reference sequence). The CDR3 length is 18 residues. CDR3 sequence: CASSQRSLSRSYNSPLHF. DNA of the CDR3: TGTGCCAGCAGCCAAAGAAGCCTAAGCCGTTCCTATAATTCACCCCTCCACTTT.

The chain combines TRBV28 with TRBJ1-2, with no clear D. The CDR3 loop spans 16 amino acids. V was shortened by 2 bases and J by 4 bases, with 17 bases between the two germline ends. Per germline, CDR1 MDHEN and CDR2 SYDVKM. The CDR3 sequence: CASSLGSSRAGYGYTF. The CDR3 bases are TGTGCCAGCAGTTTAGGATCCTCGAGGGCGGGCTATGGCTACACCTTC.